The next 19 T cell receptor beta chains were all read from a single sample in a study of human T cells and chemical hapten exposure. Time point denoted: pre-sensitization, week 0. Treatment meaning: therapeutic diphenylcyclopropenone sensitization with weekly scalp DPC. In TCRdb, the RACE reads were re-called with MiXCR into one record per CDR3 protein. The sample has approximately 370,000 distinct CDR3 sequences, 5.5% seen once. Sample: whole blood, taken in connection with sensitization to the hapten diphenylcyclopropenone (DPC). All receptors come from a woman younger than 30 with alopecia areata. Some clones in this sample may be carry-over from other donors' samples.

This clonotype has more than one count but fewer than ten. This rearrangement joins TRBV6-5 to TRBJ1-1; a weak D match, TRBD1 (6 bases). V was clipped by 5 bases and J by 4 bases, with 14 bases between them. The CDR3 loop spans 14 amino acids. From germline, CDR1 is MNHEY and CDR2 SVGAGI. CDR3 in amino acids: CASSTRAGATEAFF. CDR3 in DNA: TGTGCCAGCAGTACCCGAGCAGGGGCCACTGAAGCTTTCTTT.

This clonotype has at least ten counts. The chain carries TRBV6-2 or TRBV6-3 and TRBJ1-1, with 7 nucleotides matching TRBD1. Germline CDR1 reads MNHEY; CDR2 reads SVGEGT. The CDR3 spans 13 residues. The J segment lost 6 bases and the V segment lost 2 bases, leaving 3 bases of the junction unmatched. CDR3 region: CASSYVQGAEAFF. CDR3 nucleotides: TGTGCCAGCAGTTACGTGCAGGGGGCTGAAGCTTTCTTT.

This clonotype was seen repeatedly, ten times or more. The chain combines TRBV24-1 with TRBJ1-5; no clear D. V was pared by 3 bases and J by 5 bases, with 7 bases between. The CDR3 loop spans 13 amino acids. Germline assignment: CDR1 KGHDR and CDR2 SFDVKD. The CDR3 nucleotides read TGTGCCACCAGTGATATCGGCCATCAGCCCCAGCATTTT. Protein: CATSDIGHQPQHF.

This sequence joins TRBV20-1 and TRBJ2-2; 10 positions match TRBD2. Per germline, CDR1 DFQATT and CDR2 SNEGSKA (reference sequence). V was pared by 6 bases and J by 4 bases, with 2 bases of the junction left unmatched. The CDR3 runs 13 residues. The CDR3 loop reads CSARLAGTGELFF. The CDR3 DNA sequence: TGCAGTGCCAGACTAGCGGGCACCGGGGAGCTGTTTTTT.

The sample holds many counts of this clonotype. The CDR3 DNA follows: TGTGCCAGCATGCCCTATCTCGAAGGTCAGCCCCAGCATTTT. Its translation: CASMPYLEGQPQHF. V and J are TRBV6-5 and TRBJ1-5; D gene unclear. V gave up 7 bases and J gave up 6 bases, with 16 bases separating them. The CDR3 runs to 14 residues. Germline V gene data show CDR1 as MNHEY and CDR2 as SVGAGI.

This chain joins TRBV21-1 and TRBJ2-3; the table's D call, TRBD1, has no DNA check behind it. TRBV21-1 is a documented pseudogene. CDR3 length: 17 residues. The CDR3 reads CASSKGGAEGGPDTQYF. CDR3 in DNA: TGTGCCAGCAGCAAAGGAGGGGCGGAGGGGGGCCCAGATACGCAGTATTTT.

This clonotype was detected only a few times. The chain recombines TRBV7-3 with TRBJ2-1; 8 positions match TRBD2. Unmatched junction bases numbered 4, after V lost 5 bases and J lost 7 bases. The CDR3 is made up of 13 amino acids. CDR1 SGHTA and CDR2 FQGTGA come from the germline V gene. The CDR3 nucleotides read TGTGCCAGCAGCGGGACTAGTAGAAATGAGCAGTTCTTC. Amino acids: CASSGTSRNEQFF.

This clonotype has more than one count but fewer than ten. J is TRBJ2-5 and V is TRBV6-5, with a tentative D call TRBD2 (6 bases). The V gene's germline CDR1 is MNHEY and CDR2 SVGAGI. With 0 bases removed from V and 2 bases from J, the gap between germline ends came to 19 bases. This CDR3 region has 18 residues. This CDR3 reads CASSYSMYGGVGQETQYF. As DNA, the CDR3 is TGTGCCAGCAGTTACTCTATGTACGGCGGGGTCGGACAAGAGACCCAGTACTTC.

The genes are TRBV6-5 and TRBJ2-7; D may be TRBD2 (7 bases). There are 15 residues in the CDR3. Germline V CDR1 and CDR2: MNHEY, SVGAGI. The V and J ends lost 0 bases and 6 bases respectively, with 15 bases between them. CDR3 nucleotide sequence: TGTGCCAGCAGTTACTCCGGCGCGGGGGCGGGCGAGCAGTACTTC. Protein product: CASSYSGAGAGEQYF.

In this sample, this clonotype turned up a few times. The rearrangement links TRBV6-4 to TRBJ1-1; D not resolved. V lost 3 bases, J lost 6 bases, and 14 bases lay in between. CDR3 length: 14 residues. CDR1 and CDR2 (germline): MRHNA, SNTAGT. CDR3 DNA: TGTGCCAGCAGTGAATATTGGAGTGGACCTGAAGCTTTCTTT. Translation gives CASSEYWSGPEAFF.

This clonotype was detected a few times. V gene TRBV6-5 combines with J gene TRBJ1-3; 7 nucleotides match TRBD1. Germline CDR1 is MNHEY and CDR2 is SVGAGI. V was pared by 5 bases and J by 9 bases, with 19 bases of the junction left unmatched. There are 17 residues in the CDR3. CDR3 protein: CASSPLEGQGEPGTIYF. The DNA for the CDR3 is TGTGCCAGCAGTCCCCTAGAAGGGCAGGGGGAGCCCGGCACCATATATTTT.

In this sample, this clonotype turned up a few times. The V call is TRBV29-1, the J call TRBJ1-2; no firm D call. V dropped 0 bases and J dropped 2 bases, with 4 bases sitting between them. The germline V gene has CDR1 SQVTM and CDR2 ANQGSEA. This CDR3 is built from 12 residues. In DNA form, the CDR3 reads TGCAGCGTTGAAGACAGGAACTATGGCTACACCTTC. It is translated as CSVEDRNYGYTF.

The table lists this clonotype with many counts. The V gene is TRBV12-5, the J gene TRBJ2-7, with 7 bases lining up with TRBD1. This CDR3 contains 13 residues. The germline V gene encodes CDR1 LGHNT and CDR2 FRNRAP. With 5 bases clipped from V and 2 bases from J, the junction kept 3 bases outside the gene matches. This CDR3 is CASGRQGTYEQYF. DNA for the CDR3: TGTGCTAGTGGTCGACAGGGAACCTACGAGCAGTACTTC.

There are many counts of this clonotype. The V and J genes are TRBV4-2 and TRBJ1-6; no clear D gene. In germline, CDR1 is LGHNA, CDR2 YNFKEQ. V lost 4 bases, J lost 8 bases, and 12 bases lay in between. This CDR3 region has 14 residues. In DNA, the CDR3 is TGTGCCAGCAGCCCACGGACGAGTGATTCACCCCTCCACTTT. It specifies CASSPRTSDSPLHF.

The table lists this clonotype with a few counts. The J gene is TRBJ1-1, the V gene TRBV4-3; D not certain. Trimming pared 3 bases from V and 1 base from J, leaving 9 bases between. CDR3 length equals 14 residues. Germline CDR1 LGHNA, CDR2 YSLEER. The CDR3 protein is CASSQIVANTEAFF. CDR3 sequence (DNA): TGCGCCAGCAGCCAGATCGTAGCGAACACTGAAGCTTTCTTT.

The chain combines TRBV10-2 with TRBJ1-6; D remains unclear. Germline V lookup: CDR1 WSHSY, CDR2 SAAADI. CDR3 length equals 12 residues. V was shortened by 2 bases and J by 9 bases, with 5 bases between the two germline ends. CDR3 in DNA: TGCGCCAGCAGTGAGAGGGTTTCACCCCTCCACTTT. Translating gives CASSERVSPLHF.

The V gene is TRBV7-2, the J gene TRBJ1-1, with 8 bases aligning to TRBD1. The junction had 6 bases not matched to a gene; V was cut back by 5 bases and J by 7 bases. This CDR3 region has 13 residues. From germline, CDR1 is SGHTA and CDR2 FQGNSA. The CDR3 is CASSQDRGGEAFF. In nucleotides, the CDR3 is TGTGCCAGCAGCCAAGACAGGGGAGGTGAAGCTTTCTTT.

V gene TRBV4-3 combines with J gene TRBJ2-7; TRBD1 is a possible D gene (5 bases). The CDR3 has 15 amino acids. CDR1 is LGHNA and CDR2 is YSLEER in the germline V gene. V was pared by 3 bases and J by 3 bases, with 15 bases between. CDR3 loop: CASSHKRQGGYEQYF. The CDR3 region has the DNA TGCGCCAGCAGCCATAAAAGGCAGGGCGGCTACGAGCAGTACTTC.

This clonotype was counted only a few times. The CDR3 here is CASSTGTRSGDEQFF. The CDR3 DNA follows: TGCGCCAGCTCCACCGGGACTAGAAGTGGAGATGAGCAGTTCTTC. V usage is TRBV5-1 and J usage is TRBJ2-1; 8 bases fit TRBD2. The junction had 14 bases not matched to a gene; V was cut back by 7 bases and J by 8 bases. CDR3 length equals 15 residues. Germline CDR1 SGHRS, CDR2 YFSETQ.